Given below is one T cell receptor beta chain in context. This sample stems from a study of blood T cell repertoires in COVID-19. On the study more broadly: The samples span acute and convalescent COVID-19 from the United States, Italy and Spain.

In germline, CDR1 is MGHRA, CDR2 YSYEKL. The CDR3 has 16 residues. Trimming removed 0 bases at V and 5 bases at J, with 16 bases between. Authors' data handling: Estimation of nucleated cell counts relied on the amplification of reference gene primers. Assay used: immunoSEQ multiplex PCR; TCRdb lists only in-frame clones, some missing. The V and J calls and clone size were taken over from that table, and D and trimming were inferred from the DNA. The sample lists about 90,000 clones, roughly 87% occurring once. V gene TRBV4-1 combines with J gene TRBJ2-5; a possible D gene is TRBD1 (5 bases). The clonotype originates from a male donor with acute or convalescent COVID-19. The material sequenced was peripheral blood. DNA for the CDR3: TGCGCCAGCAGCCAAGACGGACAAGTAAGGATCGAGACCCAGTACTTC. Translating it yields CASSQDGQVRIETQYF.